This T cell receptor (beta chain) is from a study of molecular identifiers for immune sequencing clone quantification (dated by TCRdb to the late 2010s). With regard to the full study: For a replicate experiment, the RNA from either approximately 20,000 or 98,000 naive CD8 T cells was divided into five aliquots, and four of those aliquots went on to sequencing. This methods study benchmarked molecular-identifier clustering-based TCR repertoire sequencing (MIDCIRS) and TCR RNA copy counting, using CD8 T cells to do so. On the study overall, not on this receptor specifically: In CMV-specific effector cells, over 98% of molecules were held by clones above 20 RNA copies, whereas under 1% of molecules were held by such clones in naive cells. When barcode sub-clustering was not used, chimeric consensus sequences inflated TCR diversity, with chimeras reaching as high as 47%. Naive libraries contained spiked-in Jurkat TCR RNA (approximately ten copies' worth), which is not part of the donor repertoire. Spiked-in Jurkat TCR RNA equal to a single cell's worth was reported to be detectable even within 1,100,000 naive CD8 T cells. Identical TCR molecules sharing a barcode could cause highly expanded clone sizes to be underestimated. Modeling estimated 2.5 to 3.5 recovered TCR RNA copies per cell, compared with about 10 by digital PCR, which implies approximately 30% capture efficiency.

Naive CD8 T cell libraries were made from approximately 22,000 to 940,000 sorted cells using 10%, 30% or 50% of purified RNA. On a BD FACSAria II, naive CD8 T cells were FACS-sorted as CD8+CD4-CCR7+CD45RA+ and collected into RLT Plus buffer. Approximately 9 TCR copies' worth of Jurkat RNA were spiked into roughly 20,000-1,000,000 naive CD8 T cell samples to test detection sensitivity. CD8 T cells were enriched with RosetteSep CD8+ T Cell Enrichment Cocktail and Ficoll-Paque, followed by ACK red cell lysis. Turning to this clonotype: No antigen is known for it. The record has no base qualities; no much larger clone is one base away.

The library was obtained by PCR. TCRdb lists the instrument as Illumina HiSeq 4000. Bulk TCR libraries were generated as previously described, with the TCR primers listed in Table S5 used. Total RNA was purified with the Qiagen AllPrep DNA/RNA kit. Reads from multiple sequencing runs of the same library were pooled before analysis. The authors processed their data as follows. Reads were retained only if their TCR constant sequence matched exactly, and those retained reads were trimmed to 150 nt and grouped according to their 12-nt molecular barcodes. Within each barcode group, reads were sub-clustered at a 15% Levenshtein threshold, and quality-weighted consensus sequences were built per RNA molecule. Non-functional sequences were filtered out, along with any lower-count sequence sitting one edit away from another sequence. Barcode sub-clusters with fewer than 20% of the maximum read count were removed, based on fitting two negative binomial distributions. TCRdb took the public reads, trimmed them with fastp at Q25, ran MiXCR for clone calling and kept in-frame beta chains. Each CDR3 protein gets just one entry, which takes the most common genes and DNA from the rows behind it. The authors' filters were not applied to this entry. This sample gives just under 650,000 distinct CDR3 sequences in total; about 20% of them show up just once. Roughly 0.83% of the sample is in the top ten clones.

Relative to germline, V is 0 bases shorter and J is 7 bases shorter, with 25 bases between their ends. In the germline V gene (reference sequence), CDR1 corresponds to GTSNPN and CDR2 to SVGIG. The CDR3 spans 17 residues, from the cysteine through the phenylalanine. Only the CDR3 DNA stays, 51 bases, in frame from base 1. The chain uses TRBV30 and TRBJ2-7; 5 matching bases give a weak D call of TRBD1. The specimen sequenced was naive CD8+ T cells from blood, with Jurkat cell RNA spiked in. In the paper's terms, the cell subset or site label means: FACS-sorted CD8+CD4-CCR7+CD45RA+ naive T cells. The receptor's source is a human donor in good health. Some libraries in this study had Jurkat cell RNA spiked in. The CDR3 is CAWSVRKGAPSFGEQYF. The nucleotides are TGTGCCTGGAGTGTAAGGAAAGGGGCACCCTCTTTCGGGGAGCAGTACTTC.